These 20 T cell receptor beta chains originate from one sample sequenced in a study of cytomegalovirus exposure and HLA in healthy donors. The PCR made use of 60 Vbeta and 13 Jbeta primers. Sequenced by immunoSEQ multiplex PCR; TCRdb stores in-frame clones only, minus some. The sample includes some 120,000 clones, 73% of them seen just once. Sequenced: PBMCs. These receptors were obtained from a man aged 55 to 69 in good health and CMV-seropositive.

The J gene is TRBJ2-1, the V gene TRBV28; TRBD2 might be the D (5 bases). Germline lookup yields CDR1 MDHEN and CDR2 SYDVKM. V shed 6 bases and J shed 4 bases, with 10 bases lying between them. The CDR3 is made up of 13 amino acids. CDR3 nucleotide sequence: TGTGCCAGCAGCACGTCGGGGTACAATGAGCAGTTCTTC. Its translation is CASSTSGYNEQFF.

The chain has TRBV15 and TRBJ2-1; 7 positions match TRBD2. Germline loops: CDR1 LNHNV, CDR2 YYDKDF (reference sequence). The V segment lost 0 bases and the J segment 8 bases; nucleotides outside the gene matches: 7. This CDR3 has 15 residues. The CDR3 loop reads CATSRDWGTIDEQFF. In DNA form, the CDR3 reads TGTGCCACCAGCAGAGATTGGGGGACTATCGATGAGCAGTTCTTC.

This chain links TRBV15 with TRBJ1-5, with 9 bases identical to TRBD1. V dropped 0 bases and J dropped 6; count of bases not matched to a gene: 3. Germline-derived CDR1 and CDR2 are LNHNV and YYDKDF (reference sequence). The length of the CDR3 is 15 residues. The CDR3 loop is CATSRETGGSQPQHF. CDR3 sequence (DNA): TGTGCCACCAGCAGAGAGACAGGGGGGTCTCAGCCCCAGCATTTT. The entire variable domain, with the rest obtained from reference TRBV15 and TRBJ1-5, is as follows: DAMVIQNPRYQVTQFGKPVTLSCSQTLNHNVMYWYQQKSSQAPKLLFHYYDKDFNNEADTPDNFQSRRPNTSFCFLDIRSPGLGDTAMYLCATSRETGGSQPQHFGDGTRLSIL.

The chain is built from TRBV29-1 and TRBJ2-3, with TRBD2 as a possible D gene (5 bases). Trimming stripped 4 bases from V and 5 bases from J, with 10 bases between. The CDR3 consists of 12 residues. The V gene's germline CDR1 is SQVTM and CDR2 ANQGSEA. The CDR3 DNA sequence: TGCAGCGTTGCCGGGGAAATAGATACGCAGTATTTT. Its translation: CSVAGEIDTQYF.

The count of this clone is one. J is TRBJ1-2 and V is TRBV7-6; 7 positions agree with TRBD1. The CDR3 loop spans 14 amino acids. V dropped 5 bases and J dropped 8; count of bases not matched to a gene: 11. Germline CDR1 and CDR2: SGHVS and FNYEAQ. CDR3 region: CASSPSTGKRGYTF. The DNA for the CDR3 is TGTGCCAGCAGCCCTTCGACAGGGAAGAGGGGCTACACCTTC.

The V and J genes are TRBV18 and TRBJ2-3, with 11 bases that match TRBD2. The CDR3 loop spans 18 amino acids. With 0 bases clipped from V and 4 bases from J, the junction kept 9 bases outside the gene matches. Per germline, CDR1 KGHSH and CDR2 LQKENI. CDR3 residues: CASSPPSLAGGVADTQYF. The CDR3 coding sequence is TGTGCCAGCTCACCACCAAGCCTAGCGGGGGGTGTGGCAGATACGCAGTATTTT. The full variable domain, its missing parts supplied by reference TRBV18 and TRBJ2-3, is NAGVMQNPRHLVRRRGQEARLRCSPMKGHSHVYWYRQLPEEGLKFMVYLQKENIIDESGMPKERFSAEFPKEGPSILRIQQVVRGDSAAYFCASSPPSLAGGVADTQYFGPGTRLTVL.

The genes are TRBV7-3 and TRBJ2-3, with TRBD2 matching 8 bases. CDR3 length: 16 residues. V lost 2 bases, J lost 1 base, and 5 bases stayed unmatched. Germline values: CDR1 SGHTA, CDR2 FQGTGA. DNA for the CDR3: TGTGCCAGCAGCTTAGGGGGACTAGTTGGCACAGATACGCAGTATTTT. Translation: CASSLGGLVGTDTQYF.

The V gene is TRBV5-6, the J gene TRBJ1-2; D gene uncertain. Germline V gene data show CDR1 as SGHDT and CDR2 as YYEEEE. The CDR3 extends over 15 amino acids. V lost 4 bases to trimming and J lost 5 bases, with 18 bases between them. CDR3 protein: CASSPSPTSGYGYTF. The CDR3 bases are TGTGCCAGCAGCCCTTCTCCAACCTCGGGGTATGGCTACACCTTC.

This sequence joins TRBV30 and TRBJ1-4, with 7 bases lining up with TRBD1. The CDR3 is made up of 14 amino acids. J was trimmed by 8 bases and V by 3 bases; bases with no gene match: 9. Germline V gene data show CDR1 as GTSNPN and CDR2 as SVGIG (reference sequence). CDR3 nucleotides: TGTGCCTGGAGGGGGTCAGGGGGACGAGAAAAACTGTTTTTT. Encoded protein: CAWRGSGGREKLFF.

The V call is TRBV19, the J call TRBJ1-2, with D unclear. The CDR3 length is 13 residues. V was pared by 7 bases and J by 2 bases, with 11 bases between. Per germline, CDR1 LNHDA and CDR2 SQIVND (reference sequence). The CDR3 region has the DNA TGTGCCAGTACCGACCCGGGAAACTATGGCTACACCTTC. This sequence encodes CASTDPGNYGYTF.

This clone has only a few counts. V and J are TRBV4-1 and TRBJ2-3; TRBD1 might be the D (5 bases). This CDR3 is 13 amino acids long. CDR1 MGHRA and CDR2 YSYEKL come from the germline V gene. With 4 bases removed from V and 4 bases from J, the gap between germline ends came to 9 bases. As DNA, the CDR3 is TGCGCCAGCAGCCGAAAGGGGTCAGATACGCAGTATTTT. Its translation is CASSRKGSDTQYF.

This rearrangement joins TRBV28 to TRBJ1-6, with D perhaps TRBD1 (6 bases). The CDR3 spans 14 residues. Deletions cut 3 bases from V and 8 bases from J, with 11 bases between. Germline CDR1 is MDHEN and CDR2 is SYDVKM. In DNA form, the CDR3 reads TGTGCCAGCAGTTTCTTAGGGGGAGATTCACCCCTCCACTTT. Protein: CASSFLGGDSPLHF.

The chain is built from TRBV5-1 and TRBJ1-1, with a tentative D call TRBD1 (5 bases). The CDR3 is 14 amino acids. Germline CDR1 SGHRS, CDR2 YFSETQ. Deletions cut 5 bases from V and 4 bases from J, with 15 bases between. CDR3 sequence: CASRSQDLGTEAFF. The CDR3 DNA follows: TGCGCCAGCAGATCACAGGACCTGGGCACTGAAGCTTTCTTT.

This clone was picked up a small number of times. The chain couples TRBV5-6 to TRBJ1-1, with D tentatively TRBD1 (6 bases). The CDR3 is made up of 15 amino acids. The germline V and J ends were trimmed by 4 bases and 0 bases, with 13 bases remaining between them. Germline V lookup: CDR1 SGHDT, CDR2 YYEEEE. The CDR3 region has the DNA TGTGCCAGCAGCCCCAGGAAGGGGGTGAACACTGAAGCTTTCTTT. Protein sequence: CASSPRKGVNTEAFF.

This chain connects TRBV5-6 to TRBJ2-1; possibly TRBD1 for D (6 bases). V was cut by 6 bases and J by 6 bases, with 13 bases left in between. The germline CDR1 and CDR2 sequences are SGHDT and YYEEEE. The CDR3 extends over 13 amino acids. The CDR3 nucleotides read TGTGCCAGCACCAGGACAGTACTCAATGAGCAGTTCTTC. Translated: CASTRTVLNEQFF. Full variable domain (outside the CDR3, taken from reference TRBV5-6 and TRBJ2-1): DAGVTQSPTHLIKTRGQQVTLRCSPKSGHDTVSWYQQALGQGPQFIFQYYEEEERQRGNFPDRFSGHQFPNYSSELNVNALLLGDSALYLCASTRTVLNEQFFGPGTRLTVL.

V usage is TRBV10-3 and J usage is TRBJ2-1, with 9 bases fitting TRBD1. Germline CDR1 is ENHRY and CDR2 is SYGVKD. J was trimmed by 8 bases and V by 0 bases; bases with no gene match: 2. The CDR3 contains 14 residues. Here the CDR3 reads CAISESGTGYEQFF. CDR3 coding DNA: TGTGCCATCAGTGAGTCTGGGACAGGGTATGAGCAGTTCTTC.

This clone was seen only a few times. The V and J genes are TRBV6-1 and TRBJ1-6; D remains unclear. The CDR3 consists of 15 residues. V was clipped by 0 bases and J by 10 bases, with 13 bases between them. Per the germline V gene, CDR1 is MNHNS and CDR2 is SASEGT. CDR3 amino acids: CASSEARGSQSPLHF. CDR3 sequence (DNA): TGTGCCAGCAGTGAAGCGCGGGGATCTCAGTCACCCCTCCACTTT.

V is TRBV19 and J is TRBJ1-5; D unresolved. The CDR3 is made up of 13 amino acids. Germline CDR1 is LNHDA and CDR2 is SQIVND (reference sequence). V lost 5 bases and J lost 7, with 12 bases in between. DNA for the CDR3: TGTGCCAGTAGTGTAGGGAGTAGGCAGCCCCAGCATTTT. Its translation is CASSVGSRQPQHF.

This clone was counted once. The genes are TRBV5-1 and TRBJ2-5; possibly TRBD2 for D (7 bases). V was shortened by 4 bases and J by 2 bases, with 15 bases between the two germline ends. Looked up from germline, CDR1 is SGHRS and CDR2 is YFSETQ. The CDR3 sequence is 15 residues long. The CDR3 coding sequence is TGCGCCAGCAGCCCGGGGCGGGGGCCTCAAGAGACCCAGTACTTC. It translates to CASSPGRGPQETQYF.

This chain links TRBV5-1 with TRBJ2-5; TRBD2 matches 11 bases. This CDR3 comprises 15 residues. Germline trimming cut 0 bases from V and 4 bases from J; bases unmatched to any gene: 2. CDR1 SGHRS and CDR2 YFSETQ come from the germline V gene. The CDR3 spells CASSLAGTSGETQYF. The DNA for the CDR3 is TGCGCCAGCAGCTTGGCCGGGACTAGCGGAGAGACCCAGTACTTC.